This T cell receptor (beta chain) is from a study of blood T cell repertoires in COVID-19. Study-level background: Sites across the United States, Italy and Spain contributed samples from acute and convalescent COVID-19. Sources were T cells, B-cell-depleted T cells, or PBMCs; the material itself was cDNA or gDNA.

V dropped 8 bases and J dropped 6 bases, with 25 bases sitting between them. This CDR3 spans 16 amino acids. CDR1 and CDR2 from the germline V gene are LNHDA and SQIVND (reference sequence). Authors' data handling: Using reference gene primer amplification, nucleated cell counts were estimated. This table comes from immunoSEQ multiplex PCR, and its TCRdb copy is limited to in-frame clones, with some not included. That table furnishes V, J and clone size, whereas the DNA furnished D and trimming. This repertoire shows a few hundred thousand clones, 80% to 90% found once; its top ten account for under 5%.

The chain couples TRBV19 to TRBJ1-2; possible D gene TRBD1, 5 bases. Sequenced: peripheral blood. The sequence was collected from a man in his 60s with acute or convalescent COVID-19. CDR3 DNA: TGTGCCAGTGCAGGTGTAGCAGGGCGCCTCATTCATGGCTACACCTTC. Amino acids: CASAGVAGRLIHGYTF.